This TCR beta chain appears in the sequencing data of a study of blood T cell repertoires in COVID-19. Overall study context: Acute and convalescent COVID-19 specimens originated in the United States, Italy and Spain. The cDNA or gDNA used as material had been derived from T cells, B-cell-depleted T cells, or PBMCs.

This clone was observed a handful of times. CDR3 size: 14 residues. Germline CDR1 MGHDK, CDR2 SYGVNS. V lost 4 bases to trimming and J lost 6 bases, with 15 bases between them. Under the authors' procedure: Amplification from reference gene primers served as the basis for estimated nucleated cell counts. Produced via immunoSEQ multiplex PCR; TCRdb's table is partial and in-frame only. For V, J and clone size, that table is used; D and trimming come from the DNA. There are 150,000 or so clones in the sample; approximately 78% occur only once, and roughly 15% lies in the top ten. The clonotype comes from a human donor with acute or convalescent COVID-19. The donor label of this sample is uncertain. The sample comprised peripheral blood. V is TRBV25-1 and J is TRBJ1-1; D is unclear. This chain's CDR3 is CASSGTGRGSEAFF. For the CDR3, the DNA is TGTGCCAGCAGTGGGACGGGGAGAGGCTCTGAAGCTTTCTTT. The full variable domain, with the rest looked up from reference TRBV25-1 and TRBJ1-1, is EADIYQTPRYLVIGTGKKITLECSQTMGHDKMYWYQQDPGMELHLIHYSYGVNSTEKGDLSSESTVSRIRTEHFPLTLESARPSHTSQYLCASSGTGRGSEAFFGQGTRLTVV.